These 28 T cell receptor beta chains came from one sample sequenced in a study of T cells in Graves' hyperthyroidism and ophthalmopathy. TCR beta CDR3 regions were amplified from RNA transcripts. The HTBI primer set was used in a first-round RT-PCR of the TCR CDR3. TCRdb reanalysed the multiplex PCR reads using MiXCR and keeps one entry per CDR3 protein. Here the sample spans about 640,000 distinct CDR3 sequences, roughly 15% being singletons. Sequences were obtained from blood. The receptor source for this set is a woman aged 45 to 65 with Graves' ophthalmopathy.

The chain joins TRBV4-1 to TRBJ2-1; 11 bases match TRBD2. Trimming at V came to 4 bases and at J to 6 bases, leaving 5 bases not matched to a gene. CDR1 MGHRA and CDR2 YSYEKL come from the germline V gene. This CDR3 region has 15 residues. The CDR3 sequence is CASSRTSGSVNEQFF. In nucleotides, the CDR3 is TGCGCCAGCAGCCGCACTAGCGGGAGTGTCAATGAGCAGTTCTTC.

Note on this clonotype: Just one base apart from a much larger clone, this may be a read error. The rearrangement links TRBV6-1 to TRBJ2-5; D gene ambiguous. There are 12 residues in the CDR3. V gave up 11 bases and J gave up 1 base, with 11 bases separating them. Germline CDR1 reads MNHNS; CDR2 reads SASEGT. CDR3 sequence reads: CAGTAIQETQYF. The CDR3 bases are TGTGCCGGCACTGCCATCCAAGAGACCCAGTACTTC.

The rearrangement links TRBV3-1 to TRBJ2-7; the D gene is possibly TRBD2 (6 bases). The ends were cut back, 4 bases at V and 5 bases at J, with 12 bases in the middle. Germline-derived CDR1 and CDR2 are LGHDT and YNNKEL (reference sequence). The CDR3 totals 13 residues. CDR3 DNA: TGTGCCAGCAGCCCAGGGACTCTTCACGAGCAGTACTTC. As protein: CASSPGTLHEQYF.

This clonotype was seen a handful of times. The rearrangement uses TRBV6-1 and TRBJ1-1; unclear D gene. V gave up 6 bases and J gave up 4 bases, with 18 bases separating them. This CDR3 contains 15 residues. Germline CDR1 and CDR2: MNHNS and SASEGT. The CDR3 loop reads CASSSPPNIPTEAFF. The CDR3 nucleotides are TGTGCCAGCAGCTCCCCCCCCAACATACCCACTGAAGCTTTCTTT.

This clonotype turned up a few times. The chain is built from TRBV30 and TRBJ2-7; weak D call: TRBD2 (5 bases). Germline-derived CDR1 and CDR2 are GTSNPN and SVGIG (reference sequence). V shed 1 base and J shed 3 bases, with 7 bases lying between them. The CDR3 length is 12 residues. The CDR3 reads CAWSATSYEQYF. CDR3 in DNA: TGTGCCTGGAGTGCTACTAGCTACGAGCAGTACTTC.

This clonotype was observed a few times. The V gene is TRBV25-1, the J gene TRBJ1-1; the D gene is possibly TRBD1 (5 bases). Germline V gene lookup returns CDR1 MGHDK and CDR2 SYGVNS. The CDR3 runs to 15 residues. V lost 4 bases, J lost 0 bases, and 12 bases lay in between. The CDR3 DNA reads TGTGCCAGCAGTGGTTCAGGGTCCCTGAACACTGAAGCTTTCTTT. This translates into CASSGSGSLNTEAFF.

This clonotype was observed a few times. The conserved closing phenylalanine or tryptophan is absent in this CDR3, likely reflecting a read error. CDR3 loop: CASSSRDSGNQPQHL. The DNA of the CDR3 is TGTGCCAGCAGTTCCCGGGACAGTGGCAATCAGCCCCAGCATCTT. The chain couples TRBV28 to TRBJ1-5; TRBD1 agrees at 7 bases. This CDR3 is built from 15 residues. Germline V gives CDR1 MDHEN, CDR2 SYDVKM. With V trimmed by 4 bases and J by 2 bases, 5 bases remained unmatched.

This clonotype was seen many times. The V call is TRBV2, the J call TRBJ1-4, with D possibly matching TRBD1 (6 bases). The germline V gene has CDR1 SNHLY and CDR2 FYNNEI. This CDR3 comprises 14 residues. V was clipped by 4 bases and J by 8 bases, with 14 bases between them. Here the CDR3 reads CASSASGAGEKLFF. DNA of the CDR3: TGTGCCAGCAGTGCGTCGGGGGCGGGAGAAAAACTGTTTTTT.

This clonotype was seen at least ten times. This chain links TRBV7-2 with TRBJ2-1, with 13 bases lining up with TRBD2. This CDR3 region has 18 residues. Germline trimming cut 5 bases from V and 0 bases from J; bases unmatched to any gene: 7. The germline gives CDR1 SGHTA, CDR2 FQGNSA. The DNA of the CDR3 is TGTGCCAGCAGCGCCGGGACTAGCGGGATGAGCTCCTACAATGAGCAGTTCTTC. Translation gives CASSAGTSGMSSYNEQFF.

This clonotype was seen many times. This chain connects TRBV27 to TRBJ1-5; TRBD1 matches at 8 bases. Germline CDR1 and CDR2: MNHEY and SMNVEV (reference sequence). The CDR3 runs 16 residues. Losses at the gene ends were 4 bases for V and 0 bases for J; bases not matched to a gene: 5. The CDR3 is CASSSTGEGSNQPQHF. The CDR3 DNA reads TGTGCCAGCAGTTCGACAGGGGAGGGTAGCAATCAGCCCCAGCATTTT.

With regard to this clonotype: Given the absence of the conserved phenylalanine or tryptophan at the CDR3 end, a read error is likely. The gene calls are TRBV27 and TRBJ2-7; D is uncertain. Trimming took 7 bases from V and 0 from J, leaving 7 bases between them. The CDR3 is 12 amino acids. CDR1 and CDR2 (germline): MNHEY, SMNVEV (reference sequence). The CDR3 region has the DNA TGTGCCAGCACGAGTGTCTCCTACGAGCAGTACCTC. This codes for CASTSVSYEQYL.

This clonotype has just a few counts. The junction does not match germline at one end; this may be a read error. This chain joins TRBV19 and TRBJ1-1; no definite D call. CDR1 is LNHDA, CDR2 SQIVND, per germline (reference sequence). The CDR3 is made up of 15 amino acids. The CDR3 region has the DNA TGTGTCAGTTCAAGGGTGTACAACCCGAACACTGAAGCTTTCTTT. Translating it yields CVSSRVYNPNTEAFF.

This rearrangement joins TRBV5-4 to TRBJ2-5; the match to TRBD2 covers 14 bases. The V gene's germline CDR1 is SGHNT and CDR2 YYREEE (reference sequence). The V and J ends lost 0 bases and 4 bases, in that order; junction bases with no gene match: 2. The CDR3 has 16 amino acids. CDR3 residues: CASSLGLAGGVETQYF. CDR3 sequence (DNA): TGTGCCAGCAGCTTGGGACTAGCGGGAGGGGTAGAGACCCAGTACTTC.

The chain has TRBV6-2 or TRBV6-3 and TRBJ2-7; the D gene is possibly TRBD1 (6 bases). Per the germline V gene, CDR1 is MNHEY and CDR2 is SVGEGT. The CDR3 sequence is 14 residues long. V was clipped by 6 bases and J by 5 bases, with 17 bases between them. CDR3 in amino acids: CASSPQGRIHEQYF. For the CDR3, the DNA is TGTGCCAGCAGCCCCCAGGGGAGAATCCACGAGCAGTACTTC.

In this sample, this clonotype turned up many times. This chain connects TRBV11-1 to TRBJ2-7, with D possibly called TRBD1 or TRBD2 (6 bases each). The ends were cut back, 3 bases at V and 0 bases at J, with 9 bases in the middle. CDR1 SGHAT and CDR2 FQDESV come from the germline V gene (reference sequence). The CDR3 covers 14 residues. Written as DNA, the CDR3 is TGTGCCAGCAGCTTGGCGGGACACTCCTACGAGCAGTACTTC. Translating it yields CASSLAGHSYEQYF.

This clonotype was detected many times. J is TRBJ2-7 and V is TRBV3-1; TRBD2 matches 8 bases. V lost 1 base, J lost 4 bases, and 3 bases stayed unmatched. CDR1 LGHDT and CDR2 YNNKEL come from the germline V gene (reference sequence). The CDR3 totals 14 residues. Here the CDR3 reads CASSQVLAGYEQYF. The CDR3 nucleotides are TGTGCCAGCAGCCAAGTTTTAGCGGGATACGAGCAGTACTTC.

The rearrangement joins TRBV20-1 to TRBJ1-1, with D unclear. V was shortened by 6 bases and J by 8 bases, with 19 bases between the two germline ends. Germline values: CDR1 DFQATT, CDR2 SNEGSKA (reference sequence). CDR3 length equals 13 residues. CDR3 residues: CSAPHHTIWEAFF. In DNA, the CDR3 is TGCAGTGCGCCGCACCACACCATTTGGGAAGCTTTCTTT.

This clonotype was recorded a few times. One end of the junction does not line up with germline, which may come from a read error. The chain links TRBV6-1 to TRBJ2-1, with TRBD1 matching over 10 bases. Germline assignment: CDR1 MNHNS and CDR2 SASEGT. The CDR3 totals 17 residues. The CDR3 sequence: CASSNVQGQGLYIEQFF. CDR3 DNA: TGTGCCAGCAGTAACGTACAGGGACAGGGGCTATACATTGAGCAGTTCTTC.

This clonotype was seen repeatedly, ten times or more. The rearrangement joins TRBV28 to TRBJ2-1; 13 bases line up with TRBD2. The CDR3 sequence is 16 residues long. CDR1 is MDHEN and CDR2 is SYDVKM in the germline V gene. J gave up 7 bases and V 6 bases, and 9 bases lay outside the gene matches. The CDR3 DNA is TGTGCCAGCAGACTCGGGACTAGCGGGAATCGAAATGAGCAGTTCTTC. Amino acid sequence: CASRLGTSGNRNEQFF.

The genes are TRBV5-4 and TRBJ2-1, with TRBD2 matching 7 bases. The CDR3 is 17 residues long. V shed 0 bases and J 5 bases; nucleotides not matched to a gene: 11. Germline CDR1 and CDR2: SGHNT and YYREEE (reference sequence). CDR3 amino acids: CASSLGVTLAADNEQFF. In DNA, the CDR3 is TGTGCCAGCAGCTTGGGGGTCACCCTAGCGGCCGACAATGAGCAGTTCTTC.

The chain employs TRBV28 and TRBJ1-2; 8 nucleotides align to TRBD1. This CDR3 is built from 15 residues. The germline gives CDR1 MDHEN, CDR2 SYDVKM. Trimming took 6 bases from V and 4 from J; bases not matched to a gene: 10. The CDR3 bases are TGTGCCAGCAGCCCCGCGGCAGGGGGCAGCTATGGCTACACCTTC. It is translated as CASSPAAGGSYGYTF.

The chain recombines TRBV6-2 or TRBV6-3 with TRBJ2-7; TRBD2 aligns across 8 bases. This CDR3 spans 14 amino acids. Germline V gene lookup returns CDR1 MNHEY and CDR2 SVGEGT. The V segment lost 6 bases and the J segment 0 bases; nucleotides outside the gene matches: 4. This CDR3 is CASRTSVSSYEQYF. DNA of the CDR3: TGTGCCAGCAGGACTAGCGTAAGCTCCTACGAGCAGTACTTC.

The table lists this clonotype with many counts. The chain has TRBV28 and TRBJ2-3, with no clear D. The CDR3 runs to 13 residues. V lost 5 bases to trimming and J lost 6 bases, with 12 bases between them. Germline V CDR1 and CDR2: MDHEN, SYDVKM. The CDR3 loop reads CASSSNRADTQYF. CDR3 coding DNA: TGTGCCAGCAGTAGTAATCGCGCCGATACGCAGTATTTT.

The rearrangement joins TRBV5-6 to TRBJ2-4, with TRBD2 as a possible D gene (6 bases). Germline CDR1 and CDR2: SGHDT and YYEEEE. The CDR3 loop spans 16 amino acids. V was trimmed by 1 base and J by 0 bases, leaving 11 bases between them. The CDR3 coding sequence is TGTGCCAGCAGCTTGCCGGGAGCCCTAGCCAAAAACATTCAGTACTTC. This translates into CASSLPGALAKNIQYF. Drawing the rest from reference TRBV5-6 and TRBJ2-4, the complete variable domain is DAGVTQSPTHLIKTRGQQVTLRCSPKSGHDTVSWYQQALGQGPQFIFQYYEEEERQRGNFPDRFSGHQFPNYSSELNVNALLLGDSALYLCASSLPGALAKNIQYFGAGTRLSVL.

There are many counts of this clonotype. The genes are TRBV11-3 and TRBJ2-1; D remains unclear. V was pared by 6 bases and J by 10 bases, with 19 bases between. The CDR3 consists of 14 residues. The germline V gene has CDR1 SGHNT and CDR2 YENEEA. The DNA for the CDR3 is TGTGCCAGCAGGAGGTCAGGTGGGGTTTGGGAGCAGTTCTTC. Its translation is CASRRSGGVWEQFF.

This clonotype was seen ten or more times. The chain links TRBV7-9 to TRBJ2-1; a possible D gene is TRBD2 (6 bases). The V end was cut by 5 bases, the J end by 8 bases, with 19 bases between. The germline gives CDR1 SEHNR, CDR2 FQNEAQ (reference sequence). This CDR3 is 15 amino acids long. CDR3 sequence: CASSPVGLEDDEQFF. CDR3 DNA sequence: TGTGCCAGCAGCCCTGTGGGACTTGAGGATGATGAGCAGTTCTTC.

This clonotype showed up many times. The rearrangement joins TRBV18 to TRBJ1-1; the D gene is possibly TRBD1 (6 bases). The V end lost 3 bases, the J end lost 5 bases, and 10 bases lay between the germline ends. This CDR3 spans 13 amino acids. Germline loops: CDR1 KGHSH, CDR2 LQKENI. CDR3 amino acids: CASSPDRRTEAFF. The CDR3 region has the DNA TGTGCCAGCTCACCCGACAGGCGGACTGAAGCTTTCTTT.

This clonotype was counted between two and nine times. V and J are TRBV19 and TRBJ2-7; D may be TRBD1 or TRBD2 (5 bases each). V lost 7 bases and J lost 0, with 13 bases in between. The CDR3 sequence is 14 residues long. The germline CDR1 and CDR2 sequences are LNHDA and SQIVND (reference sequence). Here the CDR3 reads CASKGSPISYEQYF. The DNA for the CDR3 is TGTGCCAGTAAGGGGAGTCCCATCTCCTACGAGCAGTACTTC.